This T cell receptor (beta chain) is drawn from a study of T cell repertoires in cytomegalovirus infection. About the research overall: The public TCR beta signatures pointed to both CMV infection and matching HLA type.

This clonotype turned up a few times. What it binds is unknown. The CDR3 is 16 amino acids. The germline CDR1 and CDR2 sequences are SEHNR and FQNEAQ (reference sequence). Trimming removed 1 base from V and 5 bases from J, with 17 bases in between. TCRdb independently ran MiXCR on the reads; one entry per CDR3 protein. In the table there are approximately 990,000 distinct CDR3 sequences, under 40% of which are singletons. The sequences come from cultured CD8+ T cells from PBMCs, collected from culture after CMV antigen stimulation. The chain has TRBV7-9 and TRBJ2-5, with a weak D call TRBD2 (6 bases). The clonotype was recovered from a human donor in good health (CMV status not recorded). Some clones in this sample may be carry-over from other donors' samples. CDR3 sequence: CASSLGETGRGETQYF. For the CDR3, the DNA is TGTGCCAGCAGCTTAGGGGAGACCGGGAGAGGCGAGACCCAGTACTTC.